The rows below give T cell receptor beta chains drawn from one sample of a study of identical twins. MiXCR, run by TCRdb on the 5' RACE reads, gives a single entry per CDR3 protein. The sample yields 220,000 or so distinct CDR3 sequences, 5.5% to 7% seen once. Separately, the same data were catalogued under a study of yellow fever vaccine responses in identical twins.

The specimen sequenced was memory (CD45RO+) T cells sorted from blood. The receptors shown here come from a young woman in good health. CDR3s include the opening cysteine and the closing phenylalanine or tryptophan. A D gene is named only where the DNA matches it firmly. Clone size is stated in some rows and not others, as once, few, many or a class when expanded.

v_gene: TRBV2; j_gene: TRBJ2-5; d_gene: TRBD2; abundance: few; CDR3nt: TGTGCCAGCAGTGGTAGCGGGAGAGAGACCCAGTACTTC; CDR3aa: CASSGSGRETQYF
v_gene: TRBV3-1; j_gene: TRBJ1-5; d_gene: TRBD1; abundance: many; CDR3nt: TGTGCCAGCAGCTCCTCGACAGGGGGCTTGAGTCAGCCCCAGCATTTT; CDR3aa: CASSSSTGGLSQPQHF
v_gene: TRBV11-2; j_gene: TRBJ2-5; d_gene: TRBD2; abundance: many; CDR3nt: TGTGCCAGCAGCTTAGACTTTGCATCAGGACTAGCGGGAGAGGTGGATTTC; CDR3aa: CASSLDFASGLAGEVDF
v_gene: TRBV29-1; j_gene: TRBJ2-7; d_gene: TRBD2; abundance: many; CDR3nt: TGCAGCGTTGAACGTAGCGGGAGCCCCTACGAGCAGTACTTC; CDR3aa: CSVERSGSPYEQYF
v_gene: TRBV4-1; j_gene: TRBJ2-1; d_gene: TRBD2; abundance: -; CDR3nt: TGCGCCAGCAGCCACCCTGGGGGGGTCTACAATGAGCAGTTCTTC; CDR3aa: CASSHPGGVYNEQFF
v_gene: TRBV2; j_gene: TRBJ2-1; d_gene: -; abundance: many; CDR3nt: TGTGCCAGCAGGTTGTCCAATGAGCAGTTCTTC; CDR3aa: CASRLSNEQFF
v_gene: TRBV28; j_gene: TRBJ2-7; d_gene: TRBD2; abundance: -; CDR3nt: TGTGCCAGCTGGGGTTCTGCGGGAGGTCCCTACGAGCAGTACTTC; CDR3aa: CASWGSAGGPYEQYF
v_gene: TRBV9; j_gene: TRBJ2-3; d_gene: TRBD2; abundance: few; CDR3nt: TGTGCCAGCAGCCCCAGCAGACTAGCCGGAAGGGCAGATACGCAGTATTTT; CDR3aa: CASSPSRLAGRADTQYF
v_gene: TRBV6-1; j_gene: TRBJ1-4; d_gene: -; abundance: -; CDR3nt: TGTGCCAGCAGCCAATACAGTCGTGAAAAACTGTTTTTT; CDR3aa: CASSQYSREKLFF
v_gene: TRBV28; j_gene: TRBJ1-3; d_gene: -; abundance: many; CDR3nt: TGTGCCAGCAGTCGTGGCGACTCTGGAAACACCATATATTTT; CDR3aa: CASSRGDSGNTIYF
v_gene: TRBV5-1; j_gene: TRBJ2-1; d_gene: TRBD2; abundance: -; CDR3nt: TGCGCCAGCAGTCGGACTAGCGGGGGCTGGGATGAGCAGTTCTTC; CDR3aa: CASSRTSGGWDEQFF
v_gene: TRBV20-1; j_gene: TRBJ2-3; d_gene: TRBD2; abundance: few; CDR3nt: TGCAGTGCTAGAACAGGACTAGCGGCTAGCACAGATACGCAGTATTTT; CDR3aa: CSARTGLAASTDTQYF
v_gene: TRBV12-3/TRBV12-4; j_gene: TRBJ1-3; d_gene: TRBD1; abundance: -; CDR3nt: TGTGCCAGTACGCTAACAGGGGGCATGGACACCATATATTTT; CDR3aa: CASTLTGGMDTIYF
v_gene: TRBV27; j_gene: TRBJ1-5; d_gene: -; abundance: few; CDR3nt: TGTGCCAGCAGCCCCCGACCCGGGCTACCCCAGCATTTT; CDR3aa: CASSPRPGLPQHF
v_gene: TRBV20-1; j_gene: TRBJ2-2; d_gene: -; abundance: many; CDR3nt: TGCAGTGCTAGAGGAGACATAGACACCGGGGAGCTGTTTTTT; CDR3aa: CSARGDIDTGELFF
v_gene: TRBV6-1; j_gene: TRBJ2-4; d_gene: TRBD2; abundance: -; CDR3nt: TGTGCCAGCACCCCACGGGGGGTAGCCAAAAACATTCAGTACTTC; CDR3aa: CASTPRGVAKNIQYF
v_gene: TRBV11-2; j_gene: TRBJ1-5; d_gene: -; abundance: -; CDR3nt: TGTGCCAGCAGCTCCTTGAGCAATCAGCCCCAGCATTTT; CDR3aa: CASSSLSNQPQHF
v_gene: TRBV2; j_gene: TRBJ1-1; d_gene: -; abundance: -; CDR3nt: TGTGCCAGCAGGAAACAGGGTTCAAACACTGAAGCTTTCTTT; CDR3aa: CASRKQGSNTEAFF
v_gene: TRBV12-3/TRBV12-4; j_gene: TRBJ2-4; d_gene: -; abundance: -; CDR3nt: TGTGCCAGCAGTTTAAGGGGGGGTAAAGGAAACATTCAGTACTTC; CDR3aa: CASSLRGGKGNIQYF
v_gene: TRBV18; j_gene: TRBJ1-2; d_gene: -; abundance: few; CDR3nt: TGTGCCAGCTCACCACCCAGTAACTATGGCTACACCTTC; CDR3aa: CASSPPSNYGYTF
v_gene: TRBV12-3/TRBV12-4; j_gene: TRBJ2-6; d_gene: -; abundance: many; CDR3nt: TGTGCCAGCAGCTCGACTGGTTCTGGGGCCAACGTCCTGACTTTC; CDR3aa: CASSSTGSGANVLTF
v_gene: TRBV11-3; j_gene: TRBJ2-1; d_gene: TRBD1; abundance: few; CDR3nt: TGTGCCAGCAGTCGACAGGGGGCAAATGAGCAGTTCTTC; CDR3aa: CASSRQGANEQFF
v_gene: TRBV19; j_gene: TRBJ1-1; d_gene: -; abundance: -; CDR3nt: TGTGCCAGTAGTATCGGGAGGGGGAGGAACACTGAAGCTTTCTTT; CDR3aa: CASSIGRGRNTEAFF
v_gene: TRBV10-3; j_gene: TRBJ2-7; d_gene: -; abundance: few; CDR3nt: TGTGCCATCAGCCAGGGACCCTACTACGAGCAGTACTTC; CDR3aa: CAISQGPYYEQYF
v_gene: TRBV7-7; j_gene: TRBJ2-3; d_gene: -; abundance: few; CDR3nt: TGTGCCAGCAGCTTAGGGGACGGCTACACAGATACGCAGTATTTT; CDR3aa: CASSLGDGYTDTQYF
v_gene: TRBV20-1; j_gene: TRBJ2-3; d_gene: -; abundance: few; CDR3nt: TGCAGTGCCAGCTGGGGGCGGAAGGAGACAGATACGCAGTATTTT; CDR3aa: CSASWGRKETDTQYF
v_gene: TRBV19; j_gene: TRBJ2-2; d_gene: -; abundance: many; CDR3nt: TGTGCCAGTAGTCCCTTAAAAGGGGAGCTGTTTTTT; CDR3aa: CASSPLKGELFF
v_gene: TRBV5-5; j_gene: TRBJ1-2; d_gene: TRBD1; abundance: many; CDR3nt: TGTGCCAGCAGCTCCGGACAGGGGGAGAAGTATGGCTACACCTTC; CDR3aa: CASSSGQGEKYGYTF
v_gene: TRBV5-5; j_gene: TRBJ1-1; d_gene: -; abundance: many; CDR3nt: TGTGCCAGCAGCTTATATGGGGGGAACACTGAAGCTTTCTTT; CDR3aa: CASSLYGGNTEAFF
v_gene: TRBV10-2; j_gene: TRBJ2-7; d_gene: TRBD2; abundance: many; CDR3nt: TGCGCCACCCTCCGAGTAGCGGGGGAGGCCTACGAGCAGTACTTC; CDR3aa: CATLRVAGEAYEQYF
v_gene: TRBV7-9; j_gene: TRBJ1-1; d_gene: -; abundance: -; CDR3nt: TGTGCCAGCAGCCCAGGGGCACGGGAGAACACTGAAGCTTTCTTT; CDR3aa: CASSPGARENTEAFF
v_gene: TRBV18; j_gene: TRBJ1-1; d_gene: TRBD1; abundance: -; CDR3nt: TGTGCCAGCTCACCTGAGGACAGGGGGGGAACTGAAGCTTTCTTT; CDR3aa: CASSPEDRGGTEAFF
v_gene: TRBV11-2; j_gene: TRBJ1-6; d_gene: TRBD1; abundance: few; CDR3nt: TGTGCCAGCAGCTTAGAGGGGGACCCGACAGGGAGCTACTATAATTCACCCCTCCACTTT; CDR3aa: CASSLEGDPTGSYYNSPLHF
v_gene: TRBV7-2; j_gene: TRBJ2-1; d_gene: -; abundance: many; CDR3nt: TGTGCCAGCAGCCCCCGACTAGACCCGTTCTTC; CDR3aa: CASSPRLDPFF
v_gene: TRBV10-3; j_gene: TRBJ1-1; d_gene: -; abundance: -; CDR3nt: TGTGCCAGTTCAAGGGGTTCGGGTATTGCTTTCTTT; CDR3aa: CASSRGSGIAFF
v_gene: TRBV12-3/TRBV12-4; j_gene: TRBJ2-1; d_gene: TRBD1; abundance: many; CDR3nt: TGTGCCAGCAAACCCCCCACAGGGGGTACAAGGTACAATGAGCAGTTCTTC; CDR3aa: CASKPPTGGTRYNEQFF
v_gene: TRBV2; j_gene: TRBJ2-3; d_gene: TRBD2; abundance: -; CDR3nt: TGTGCCAGCAGTGATGGAAGCGGGGGGCTTGATACGCAGTATTTT; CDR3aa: CASSDGSGGLDTQYF
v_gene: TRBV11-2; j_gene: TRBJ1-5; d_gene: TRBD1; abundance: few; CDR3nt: TGTGCCAGCAGCTTAGCCCAGGGACAGGGGTATCAGCCCCAGCATTTT; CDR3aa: CASSLAQGQGYQPQHF
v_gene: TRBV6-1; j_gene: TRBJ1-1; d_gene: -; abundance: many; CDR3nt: TGTGCCAGCAGCCTTCGGGCCCTCGGGGCTGAAGCTTTCTTT; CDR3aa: CASSLRALGAEAFF
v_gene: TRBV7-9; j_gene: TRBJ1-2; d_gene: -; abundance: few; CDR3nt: TGTGCCAGCAGCTCCCCCCATGATGGCTACACCTTC; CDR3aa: CASSSPHDGYTF
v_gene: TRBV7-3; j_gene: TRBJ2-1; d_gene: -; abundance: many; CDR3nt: TGTGCCAGCAGCCAACCCGGAGAGGGCCACAATGAGCAGTTCTTC; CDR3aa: CASSQPGEGHNEQFF
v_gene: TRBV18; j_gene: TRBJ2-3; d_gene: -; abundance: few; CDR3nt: TGTGCCAGCTCACCCCATTCCACAGATACGCAGTATTTT; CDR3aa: CASSPHSTDTQYF
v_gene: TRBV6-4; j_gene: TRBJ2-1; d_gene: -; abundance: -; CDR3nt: TGTGCCAGCAGTGAGGGAGGGGGAGAGTACAATGAGCAGTTCTTC; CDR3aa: CASSEGGGEYNEQFF
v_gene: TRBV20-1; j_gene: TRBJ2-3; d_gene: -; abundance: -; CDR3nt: TGCAGTGTTCAGGACAGAGCTGCCCTGGATACGCAGTATTTT; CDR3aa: CSVQDRAALDTQYF
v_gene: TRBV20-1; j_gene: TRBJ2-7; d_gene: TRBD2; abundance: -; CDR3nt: TGCAGTGCAAGACTAGCACCGAAAGGAGGCGAGCAGTACTTC; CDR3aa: CSARLAPKGGEQYF
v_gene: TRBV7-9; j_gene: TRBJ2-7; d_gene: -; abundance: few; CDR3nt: TGTGCCAGCAGCGCAAGTGCTACATTTTACGAGCAGTACTTC; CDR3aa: CASSASATFYEQYF
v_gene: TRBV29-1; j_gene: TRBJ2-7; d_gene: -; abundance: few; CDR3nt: TGCAGCGTTGTAGGGGGGGCCAACGAGCAGTACTTC; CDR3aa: CSVVGGANEQYF